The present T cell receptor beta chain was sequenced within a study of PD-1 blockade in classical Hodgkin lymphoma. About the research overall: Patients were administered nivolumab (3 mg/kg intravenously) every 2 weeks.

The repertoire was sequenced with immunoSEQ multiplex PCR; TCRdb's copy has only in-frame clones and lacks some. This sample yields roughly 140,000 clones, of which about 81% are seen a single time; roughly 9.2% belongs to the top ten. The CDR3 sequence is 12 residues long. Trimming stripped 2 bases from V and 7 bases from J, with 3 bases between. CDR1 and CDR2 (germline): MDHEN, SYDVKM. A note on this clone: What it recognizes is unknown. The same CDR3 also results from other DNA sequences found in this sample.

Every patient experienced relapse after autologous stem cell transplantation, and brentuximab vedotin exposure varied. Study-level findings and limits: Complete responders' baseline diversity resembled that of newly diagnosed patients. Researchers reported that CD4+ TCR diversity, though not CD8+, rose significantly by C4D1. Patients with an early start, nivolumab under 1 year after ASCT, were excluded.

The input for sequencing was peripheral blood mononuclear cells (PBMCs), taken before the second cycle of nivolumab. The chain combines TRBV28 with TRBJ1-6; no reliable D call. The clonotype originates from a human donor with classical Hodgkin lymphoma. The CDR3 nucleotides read TGTGCCAGCAGTTTACCCAATTCACCCCTCCACTTT. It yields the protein CASSLPNSPLHF.